These T cell receptor beta chains were read from a single sample in a study of response to subunit inactivated influenza vaccine. Via MiXCR, TCRdb re-called the RT-PCR reads, giving one row per CDR3 protein. Found here are around 570,000 distinct CDR3 sequences, 11% of them singletons; the top ten hold around 10%. These data were likewise used in another study, on T cells expressing NK-cell markers.

Specimen: PBMCs from blood, collected on the day of vaccination. The receptors shown here come from a man in his fifties or sixties who received an inactivated influenza vaccine. Both conserved end residues are part of each CDR3. The D gene is left open where the match is weak. Rows give clone size only sometimes, using once, few, many, or a class for an expanded clone.

d_gene: .
v_gene: TRBV18
abundance: .
j_gene: TRBJ1-1
CDR3aa: CASSPADLTPEAFF
CDR3nt: TGTGCCAGCTCACCTGCGGACTTAACCCCTGAAGCTTTCTTT

d_gene: .
v_gene: TRBV7-9
abundance: .
j_gene: TRBJ2-1
CDR3aa: CASSLGWNSYNEQFF
CDR3nt: TGTGCCAGCAGCTTAGGCTGGAACTCCTACAATGAGCAGTTCTTC

d_gene: TRBD2
v_gene: TRBV20-1
abundance: .
j_gene: TRBJ2-3
CDR3aa: CSASTGTSGTGDTQYF
CDR3nt: TGCAGTGCTAGTACAGGGACTAGCGGGACGGGAGATACGCAGTATTTT

d_gene: TRBD1
v_gene: TRBV19
abundance: few
j_gene: TRBJ2-7
CDR3aa: CASSIWGTGDDEQYF
CDR3nt: TGTGCCAGTAGTATCTGGGGGACAGGGGACGACGAGCAGTACTTC

d_gene: .
v_gene: TRBV5-1
abundance: .
j_gene: TRBJ2-2
CDR3aa: CASSLAEAGPGELFF
CDR3nt: TGCGCCAGCAGCTTGGCGGAAGCCGGCCCCGGGGAGCTGTTTTTT

d_gene: .
v_gene: TRBV6-5
abundance: .
j_gene: TRBJ2-1
CDR3aa: CASSYSNPFNEQFF
CDR3nt: TGTGCCAGCAGTTACTCGAACCCTTTTAATGAGCAGTTCTTC

d_gene: TRBD2
v_gene: TRBV5-1
abundance: few
j_gene: TRBJ2-2
CDR3aa: CASSLAASGTTGELFF
CDR3nt: TGCGCCAGCAGCTTGGCCGCTAGCGGGACCACCGGGGAGCTGTTTTTT

d_gene: .
v_gene: TRBV7-2
abundance: few
j_gene: TRBJ2-7
CDR3aa: CASSRSAGSYEQYF
CDR3nt: TGTGCCAGCAGCCGGTCTGCAGGCTCCTACGAGCAGTACTTC

d_gene: TRBD2
v_gene: TRBV20-1
abundance: .
j_gene: TRBJ2-7
CDR3aa: CSARDPGLAAEQYF
CDR3nt: TGCAGTGCTAGAGATCCGGGACTAGCGGCTGAGCAGTACTTC

d_gene: .
v_gene: TRBV7-8
abundance: .
j_gene: TRBJ2-3
CDR3aa: CASNKLLVSDTQYF
CDR3nt: TGTGCCAGCAACAAACTCTTGGTCTCCGATACGCAGTATTTT

d_gene: .
v_gene: TRBV21-1
abundance: .
j_gene: TRBJ2-5
CDR3aa: CASSKAGDLTYQETQYF
CDR3nt: TGTGCCAGCAGCAAAGCCGGGGACTTGACCTACCAAGAGACCCAGTACTTC

d_gene: .
v_gene: TRBV10-2
abundance: .
j_gene: TRBJ1-2
CDR3aa: CASRHPDGYTF
CDR3nt: TGCGCCAGCCGCCACCCAGATGGCTACACCTTC

d_gene: .
v_gene: TRBV11-2
abundance: few
j_gene: TRBJ2-3
CDR3aa: CASSLDYVGGSSTDTQYF
CDR3nt: TGTGCCAGCAGCTTAGATTACGTCGGGGGTTCTAGCACAGATACGCAGTATTTT

d_gene: .
v_gene: TRBV7-9
abundance: few
j_gene: TRBJ2-3
CDR3aa: CASSFQGPDTQYF
CDR3nt: TGTGCCAGCAGCTTCCAGGGACCAGATACGCAGTATTTT

d_gene: TRBD1
v_gene: TRBV10-3
abundance: .
j_gene: TRBJ1-1
CDR3aa: CAISQGQGAGYAFF
CDR3nt: TGTGCCATCAGCCAAGGACAGGGGGCTGGATATGCTTTCTTT

d_gene: .
v_gene: TRBV5-1
abundance: .
j_gene: TRBJ2-5
CDR3aa: CASSFGRTQETQYF
CDR3nt: TGCGCCAGCAGCTTCGGCCGGACACAAGAGACCCAGTACTTC

d_gene: .
v_gene: TRBV11-2
abundance: few
j_gene: TRBJ2-3
CDR3aa: CASSQRGAAGTNTDTQYF
CDR3nt: TGTGCCAGCAGCCAAAGGGGGGCCGCCGGAACCAACACAGATACGCAGTATTTT

d_gene: .
v_gene: TRBV29-1
abundance: .
j_gene: TRBJ2-7
CDR3aa: CSAEDRYSYEQYF
CDR3nt: TGCAGCGCCGAGGACAGATACTCCTACGAGCAGTACTTC

d_gene: .
v_gene: TRBV20-1
abundance: .
j_gene: TRBJ2-5
CDR3aa: CSARGLTDETQYF
CDR3nt: TGCAGTGCTAGAGGTTTGACAGATGAGACCCAGTACTTC

d_gene: TRBD2
v_gene: TRBV5-1
abundance: few
j_gene: TRBJ2-3
CDR3aa: CASSGLAGGGADTQYF
CDR3nt: TGCGCCAGCTCCGGTCTAGCGGGAGGTGGTGCAGATACGCAGTATTTT

d_gene: TRBD2
v_gene: TRBV20-1
abundance: few
j_gene: TRBJ2-3
CDR3aa: CSARVLAGGPSTDTQYF
CDR3nt: TGCAGTGCTAGGGTTCTAGCGGGGGGCCCGAGCACAGATACGCAGTATTTT